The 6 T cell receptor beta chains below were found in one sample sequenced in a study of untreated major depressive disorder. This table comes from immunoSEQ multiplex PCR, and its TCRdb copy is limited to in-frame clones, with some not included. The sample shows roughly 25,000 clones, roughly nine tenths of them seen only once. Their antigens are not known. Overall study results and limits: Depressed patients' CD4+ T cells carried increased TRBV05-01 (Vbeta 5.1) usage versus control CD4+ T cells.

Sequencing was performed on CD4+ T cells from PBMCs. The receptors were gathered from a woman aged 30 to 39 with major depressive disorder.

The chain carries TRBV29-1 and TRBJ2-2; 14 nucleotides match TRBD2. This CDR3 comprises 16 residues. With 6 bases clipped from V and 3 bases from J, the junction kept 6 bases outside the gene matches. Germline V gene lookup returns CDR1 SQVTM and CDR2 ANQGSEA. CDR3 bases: TGCAGCGTCACCGGGACTAGCGGGAGACACACCGGGGAGCTGTTTTTT. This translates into CSVTGTSGRHTGELFF.

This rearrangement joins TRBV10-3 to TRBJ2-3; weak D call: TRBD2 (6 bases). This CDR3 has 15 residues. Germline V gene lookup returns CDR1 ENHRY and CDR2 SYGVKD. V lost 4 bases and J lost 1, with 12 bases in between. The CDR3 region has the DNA TGTGCCATCAGTGGAGGACCGGGAGGCACAGATACGCAGTATTTT. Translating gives CAISGGPGGTDTQYF.

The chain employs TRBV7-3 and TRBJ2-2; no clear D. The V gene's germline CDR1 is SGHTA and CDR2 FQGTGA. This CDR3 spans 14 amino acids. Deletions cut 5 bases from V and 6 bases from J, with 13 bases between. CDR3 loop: CASSPNPAAGELFF. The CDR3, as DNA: TGTGCCAGCAGCCCGAACCCTGCCGCCGGGGAGCTGTTTTTT.

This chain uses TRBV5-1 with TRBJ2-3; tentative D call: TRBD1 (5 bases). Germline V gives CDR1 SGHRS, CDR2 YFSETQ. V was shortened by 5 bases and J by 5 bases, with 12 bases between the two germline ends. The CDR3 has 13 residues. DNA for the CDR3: TGCGCCAGCAGATGGTCCACAGGAGATACGCAGTATTTT. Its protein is CASRWSTGDTQYF.

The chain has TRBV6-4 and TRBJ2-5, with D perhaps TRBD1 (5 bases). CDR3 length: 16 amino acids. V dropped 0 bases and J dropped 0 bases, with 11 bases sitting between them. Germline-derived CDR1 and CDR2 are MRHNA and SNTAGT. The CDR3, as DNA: TGTGCCAGCAGTGACTCTGAACGGACATACCAAGAGACCCAGTACTTC. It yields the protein CASSDSERTYQETQYF.

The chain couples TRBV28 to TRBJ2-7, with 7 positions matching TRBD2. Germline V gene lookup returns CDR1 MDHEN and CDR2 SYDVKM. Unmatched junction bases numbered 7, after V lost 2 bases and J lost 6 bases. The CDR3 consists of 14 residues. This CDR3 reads CASSLAGVEIEQYF. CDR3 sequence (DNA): TGTGCCAGCAGTTTAGCGGGAGTGGAGATCGAGCAGTACTTC.